This T cell receptor beta chain was recorded in a study of T cell responses to AZD1222 COVID-19 vaccine. The overall study: Second-dose groups at about 4 or about 12 weeks were pooled. The study, taken as a whole, reports: Nearly half of spike-specific TCRs reportedly go after variant regions that carry no mutations. Baseline testing showed seropositivity in only a handful of AZD1222 recipients. Donors skewed white British and female; clonal diversity was possibly underestimated.

TCRdb's table, derived via immunoSEQ multiplex PCR, lists solely in-frame clones and lacks some. This sample has 130,000 or so clones, with just over 85% found just once. Germline CDR1 and CDR2: SGHDN and FVKESK. The ends were cut back, 2 bases at V and 0 bases at J, with 8 bases in the middle. The CDR3 is made up of 15 amino acids. As concerns this clone: Its matching antigen is unknown.

The rearrangement joins TRBV14 to TRBJ1-3; no reliable D call. The clonotype was recovered from an adult in good health. The specimen was peripheral blood, collected on day 0 of AZD1222 vaccination. This chain's CDR3 is CASSQNPSSGNTIYF. The CDR3 DNA reads as TGTGCCAGCAGCCAAAATCCGAGCTCTGGAAACACCATATATTTT.